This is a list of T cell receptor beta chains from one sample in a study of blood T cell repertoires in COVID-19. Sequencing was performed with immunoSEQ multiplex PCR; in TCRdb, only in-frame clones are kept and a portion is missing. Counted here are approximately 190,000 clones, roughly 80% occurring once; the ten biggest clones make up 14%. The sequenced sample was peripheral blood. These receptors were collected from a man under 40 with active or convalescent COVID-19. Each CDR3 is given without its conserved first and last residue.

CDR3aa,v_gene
ASSEVPGQGHNEQF,TRBV7-6
ADGGYT,TRBV18
ASSETGQGLDSPLH,TRBV6-1
ASSWGDSTGQETQY,TRBV7-8
ASTQQGPNEKLF,TRBV27
ASSLTGQNTGELF,TRBV5-1
ASSPSDGSEKLF,TRBV18
ASSGTGNQPQH,TRBV19
ASSPAVRDWSNIQY,TRBV4-2
ASSRGQGRNYGYT,TRBV3-1/TRBV3-2
ASSTWTGTPVGELF,TRBV5-5
ASRGGSNTGELF,TRBV6-5
ASRPTAGTQISPGELF,TRBV19
ASSSTGNTEAF,TRBV3-1/TRBV3-2
ASSLERGGNTEAF,TRBV7-9
ATSDLTGSEGYNEQF,TRBV24-1
SVEQRAVLNEQF,TRBV29-1
ASTRNEKLF,TRBV6-6
ATSREGQGWMNTEAF,TRBV15
ASSLARLAGRRELF,TRBV7-8
ASSLGQGGGEQY,TRBV7-6
ASRQDFYTGELF,TRBV7-2
ASSIGPMAGPEAF,TRBV19
ASSSRWGAGNTIY,TRBV28
ASSVSSTDTQY,TRBV5-1
SAGDRAEAF,TRBV20-1
ASSIDSSNQPQH,TRBV19
ASSATGVRSNQPQH,TRBV27
ASSSSGSIYNEQF,TRBV7-9
ASSVQGDQPQH,TRBV28
ATSDSDRGRQGAGANVLT,TRBV24-1
ASRPGRSSGGVGQETQY,TRBV3-1/TRBV3-2
ASSLTEGNTEAF,TRBV5-1
ASSHKQGNTGELF,TRBV4-1
ASSWRDRETEAF,TRBV11-1
ASGLAGAYGTDTQY,TRBV12-5
ASSERTGPYGYT,TRBV2
ATVLASGGSTDTQY,TRBV10-3
ASSVSSMDTQY,TRBV2
AWSHFGGSNQPQH,TRBV30
ASSPAARQGARGYT,TRBV5-8
ASSLGGRGGTDTQY,TRBV7-3